What follows are 8 T cell receptor beta chains derived from one specimen sequenced in a study of shared clonotypes between healthy human individuals. This table comes from immunoSEQ multiplex PCR, and its TCRdb copy is limited to in-frame clones, with some not included. The repertoire holds approximately 1,000,000 clones, with approximately 80% as singletons. The sequenced material came from memory CD4+ T cells from PBMCs. This sample's subset: CD45RA-negative fraction. The origin of the receptors is a man younger than 30 in good health. Some clones in this sample may be carry-over from other donors' samples.

This clone was recorded once. The chain is built from TRBV4-1 and TRBJ2-7; 9 bases match TRBD1. Unmatched junction bases numbered 8, after V lost 2 bases and J lost 6 bases. This CDR3 has 15 amino acids. Germline assignment: CDR1 MGHRA and CDR2 YSYEKL. As DNA, the CDR3 is TGCGCCAGCAGCCAATGGGGACAGGGAGGTGGCGAGCAGTACTTC. It yields the protein CASSQWGQGGGEQYF.

Worth noting for this clone: This may arise from a read error, as a much more abundant clone is one base away. Other DNA variants within this sample encode the same CDR3. The chain joins TRBV28 to TRBJ2-5; 7 nucleotides match TRBD1. The CDR3 is 13 residues long. In germline, CDR1 is MDHEN, CDR2 SYDVKM. Trimming cost V 5 bases and J 3 bases; bases outside gene matches: 3. The CDR3 protein is CASSRTGEETQYF. The CDR3 DNA sequence: TGTGCCAGCAGTCGAACAGGGGAAGAGACCCAGTACTTC.

The chain uses TRBV28 and TRBJ1-2; 8 nucleotides align to TRBD1. This CDR3 has 15 residues. V was clipped by 8 bases and J by 8 bases; unmatched bases: 16. Germline V gene lookup returns CDR1 MDHEN and CDR2 SYDVKM. The CDR3 sequence is CASGSRNRGIGGYTF. The CDR3 coding sequence is TGTGCCAGCGGATCCCGAAACAGGGGGATAGGAGGCTACACCTTC.

This clone has only a few counts. The genes are TRBV27 and TRBJ2-7; a weak D match, TRBD2 (6 bases). Germline CDR1 MNHEY, CDR2 SMNVEV (reference sequence). V was clipped by 6 bases and J by 9 bases, with 15 bases between them. This CDR3 region has 12 residues. CDR3 residues: CASSPLGGPQYF. The CDR3 DNA follows: TGTGCCAGCAGCCCCTTGGGGGGTCCGCAGTACTTC.

A single count supports this clone. V usage is TRBV1 and J usage is TRBJ2-1; the table names TRBD2, a call not compared with the DNA. TRBV1 has pseudogene status. The CDR3 loop spans 17 amino acids. CDR3 loop: CTSSQEQKREWFNEQFF. The CDR3 DNA reads TGCACCAGCAGCCAAGAACAAAAGCGGGAGTGGTTCAATGAGCAGTTCTTC.

The chain joins TRBV7-2 to TRBJ2-7, with 10 bases identical to TRBD1. V dropped 4 bases and J dropped 5; count of bases not matched to a gene: 5. Germline lookup yields CDR1 SGHTA and CDR2 FQGNSA. CDR3 length equals 14 residues. The CDR3 here is CASSSGQGRDEQYF. DNA for the CDR3: TGTGCCAGCAGCTCGGGACAGGGGAGGGACGAGCAGTACTTC.

This chain links TRBV6-6 with TRBJ1-1; 8 bases agree with TRBD1. Germline V gene sequence: CDR1 MNHNY, CDR2 SVGAGI (reference sequence). V shed 6 bases, J shed 2 bases, and the junction held 5 bases outside the gene matches. The CDR3 is 14 residues long. In DNA, the CDR3 is TGTGCCAGCAGACTTGGACAGGGCAACACTGAAGCTTTCTTT. It is translated as CASRLGQGNTEAFF.

The rearrangement joins TRBV10-3 to TRBJ2-2, with TRBD1 matching 9 bases. Trimming removed 6 bases from V and 4 bases from J; junction bases left unmatched: 6. Germline CDR1 and CDR2: ENHRY and SYGVKD. The CDR3 loop spans 15 amino acids. The DNA of the CDR3 is TGTGCCATCAGCTGGACAGGGGCGGGCACCGGGGAGCTGTTTTTT. It translates to CAISWTGAGTGELFF.